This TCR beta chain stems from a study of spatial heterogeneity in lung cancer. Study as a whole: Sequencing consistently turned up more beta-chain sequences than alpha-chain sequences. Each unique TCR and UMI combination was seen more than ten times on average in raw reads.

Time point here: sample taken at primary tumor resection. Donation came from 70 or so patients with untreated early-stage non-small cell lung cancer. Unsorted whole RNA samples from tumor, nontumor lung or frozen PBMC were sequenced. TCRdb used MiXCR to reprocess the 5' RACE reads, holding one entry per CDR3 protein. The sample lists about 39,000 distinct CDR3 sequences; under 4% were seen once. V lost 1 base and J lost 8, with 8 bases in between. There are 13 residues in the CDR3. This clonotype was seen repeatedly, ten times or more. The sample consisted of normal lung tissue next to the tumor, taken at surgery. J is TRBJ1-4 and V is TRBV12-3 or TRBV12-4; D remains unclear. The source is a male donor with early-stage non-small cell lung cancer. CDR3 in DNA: TGTGCCAGCAGTTTAGACATAAAGGAAAAACTGTTTTTT. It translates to CASSLDIKEKLFF.